One sample yielded the 8 T cell receptor beta chains listed below, sequenced in a study of blood T cells in healthy people across ages (dated by TCRdb to between 2014 and 2017). The method was 5' RACE. Reads for this sample came from an Illumina HiSeq 2500. A second PCR of about 7 to 12 cycles was run with a J-beta primer mix and a sample-barcoded 5' primer. Starting from the raw public reads, TCRdb applied fastp trimming at Q25, assembled clones with MiXCR and retained in-frame beta chains. Identical CDR3 proteins give one entry, which carries the most common genes and DNA. In this sample the table shows 1,500,000 or so distinct CDR3 sequences, approximately 43% of which occur a single time. The ten largest clones add up to approximately 4.1% of the sample. The specimen was blood. The receptors stem from a woman aged 18-29 years in good health.

The chain combines TRBV20-1 with TRBJ2-5; TRBD2 is a possible D gene (6 bases). The CDR3 contains 14 residues. Trimming removed 2 bases at V and 0 bases at J, with 10 bases between. Germline loops: CDR1 DFQATT, CDR2 SNEGSKA (reference sequence). This CDR3 reads CSARRDWDQETQYF. The DNA of the CDR3 is TGCAGTGCTAGAAGGGACTGGGACCAAGAGACCCAGTACTTC.

This clonotype appeared a few times. The chain links TRBV4-3 to TRBJ2-7; D may be TRBD1 (5 bases). Germline V gives CDR1 LGHNA, CDR2 YSLEER. The V end lost 5 bases, the J end lost 0 bases, and 11 bases lay between the germline ends. This CDR3 has 14 residues. The CDR3 sequence is CASSGSRGSYEQYF. In DNA, the CDR3 is TGCGCCAGCAGCGGCAGTAGGGGCTCCTACGAGCAGTACTTC.

Remarks on this clonotype: Its ends do not fully match the called genes, so a read error is possible. The chain carries TRBV7-2 and TRBJ1-1; D is ambiguous. CDR1 is SGHTA and CDR2 is FQGNSA in the germline V gene. This CDR3 contains 13 residues. This chain's CDR3 is CAGSFGMNTEAFF. The CDR3 DNA reads as TGTGCCGGCAGCTTCGGCATGAACACTGAAGCTTTCTTT.

J is TRBJ1-5 and V is TRBV6-5; 8 nucleotides align to TRBD1. The V gene's germline CDR1 is MNHEY and CDR2 SVGAGI. This CDR3 is built from 14 residues. The V and J ends lost 6 bases and 6 bases, in that order; junction bases with no gene match: 7. Written as DNA, the CDR3 is TGTGCCAGCAGCCCTGACAGGGGCCTTCAGCCCCAGCATTTT. This encodes CASSPDRGLQPQHF.

This rearrangement joins TRBV5-5 to TRBJ2-1; the D is unclear. The tail of the sequence fits TRBJ2-7 better, so the J call may be wrong. From germline, CDR1 is SGHKS and CDR2 YYEKEE (reference sequence). This CDR3 spans 14 amino acids. The CDR3 nucleotides are TGTGCCAGCAGCTCCCGCGGACCGAACAATGAGCAGTACTTC. Its translation is CASSSRGPNNEQYF.

V gene TRBV27 combines with J gene TRBJ2-2; 9 nucleotides line up with TRBD1. CDR1 and CDR2 (germline): MNHEY, SMNVEV (reference sequence). This CDR3 is 15 amino acids long. With 6 bases clipped from V and 7 bases from J, the junction kept 9 bases outside the gene matches. CDR3 in amino acids: CASRGNRGQIGELFF. Here the CDR3 DNA reads TGTGCCAGCAGGGGAAACAGGGGGCAGATCGGGGAGCTGTTTTTT.

This clonotype was picked up one time. The chain employs TRBV20-1 and TRBJ2-1; 10 bases align to TRBD2. Germline lookup yields CDR1 DFQATT and CDR2 SNEGSKA (reference sequence). The CDR3 runs 17 residues. The V and J ends lost 7 bases and 9 bases, in that order; junction bases with no gene match: 21. The CDR3 DNA reads as TGCAGTGTTCCGAGCGGGGGGGTACCCGAAGACCACATTGAGCAGTTCTTC. It is translated as CSVPSGGVPEDHIEQFF.

V and J are TRBV6-6 and TRBJ1-1; possible D gene TRBD1, 5 bases. The CDR3 has 15 amino acids. V lost 5 bases and J 1 base, leaving 14 bases between the germline ends. The germline gives CDR1 MNHNY, CDR2 SVGAGI (reference sequence). Here the CDR3 reads CASSTIRGGNTEAFF. DNA of the CDR3: TGTGCCAGCAGTACTATCCGGGGGGGGAACACTGAAGCTTTCTTT.